Following are 31 T cell receptor beta chains from one sample sequenced in a study of T cells in Graves' hyperthyroidism and ophthalmopathy (dated by TCRdb to between 2018 and 2021). The library was generated by multiplex PCR. TCRdb shows the sequencer as Illumina HiSeq 2000. The TCR beta CDR3 regions were amplified from the RNA transcripts. The first round of RT-PCR for the TCR CDR3 was performed with the HTBI primer set and the Qiagen OneStep RT-PCR kit. TCRdb took the public reads, trimmed them with fastp at Q25, ran MiXCR for clone calling and kept in-frame beta chains. Each record represents a unique CDR3 protein, reported with the most common genes and DNA among its rows. The sample yields about 380,000 distinct CDR3 sequences; around an eighth were counted once. Roughly 20% of the sample goes to the ten largest clones. Sample: blood. The receptors originated from a man aged 25-40 years with Graves' hyperthyroidism that later progressed to Graves' ophthalmopathy.

This clonotype was found a few times. The chain recombines TRBV19 with TRBJ1-1; D remains unclear. CDR1 and CDR2 from the germline V gene are LNHDA and SQIVND (reference sequence). The CDR3 is 16 amino acids. V was cut by 5 bases and J by 1 base, with 17 bases left in between. The CDR3 region has the DNA TGTGCCAGTAGTCCGCACGCTGGGCTCGCGAACACTGAAGCTTTCTTT. Translated: CASSPHAGLANTEAFF.

This clonotype was observed at least ten times. V is TRBV6-5 and J is TRBJ1-5; D perhaps matches TRBD1 (5 bases). V was clipped by 0 bases and J by 4 bases, with 7 bases between them. CDR3 size: 14 residues. The germline V gene encodes CDR1 MNHEY and CDR2 SVGAGI. The CDR3 region has the DNA TGTGCCAGCAGTTACTCGCGGACAAATCAGCCCCAGCATTTT. The encoded protein is CASSYSRTNQPQHF.

This rearrangement joins TRBV18 to TRBJ1-5, with 7 nucleotides matching TRBD1. The trim removed 5 bases at V and 5 bases at J, leaving 6 bases unmatched. This CDR3 region has 14 residues. CDR1 and CDR2 from the germline V gene are KGHSH and LQKENI. The CDR3 is CASSSGQLYQPQHF. The CDR3 DNA sequence: TGTGCCAGCTCATCGGGACAGCTTTATCAGCCCCAGCATTTT.

The rearrangement uses TRBV5-1 and TRBJ1-1; no firm D call. The CDR3 covers 13 residues. Per germline, CDR1 SGHRS and CDR2 YFSETQ. The V end was cut by 2 bases, the J end by 2 bases, with 7 bases between. The CDR3 nucleotides read TGCGCCAGCAGCTTTGTCGCTAACACTGAAGCTTTCTTT. It codes for CASSFVANTEAFF.

Ten or more counts support this clonotype. This chain connects TRBV7-6 to TRBJ2-1; 7 nucleotides match TRBD1. The CDR3 is 14 residues long. V lost 3 bases to trimming and J lost 8 bases; unmatched junction nucleotides: 7. Germline V gene lookup returns CDR1 SGHVS and CDR2 FNYEAQ. The CDR3 DNA follows: TGTGCCAGCAGCTTGGGTGACAGGGCCGATGAGCAGTTCTTC. It is translated as CASSLGDRADEQFF.

This clonotype was counted many times. The chain joins TRBV6-1 to TRBJ2-7, with 7 bases fitting TRBD2. The CDR3 runs to 14 residues. Germline V gene sequence: CDR1 MNHNS, CDR2 SASEGT. The V gene end was trimmed by 6 bases and the J gene end by 2 bases; junction bases not matched to a gene: 7. CDR3 loop: CASRIISGAYEQYF. CDR3 in DNA: TGTGCCAGCAGGATTATAAGCGGGGCCTACGAGCAGTACTTC.

J is TRBJ1-1 and V is TRBV5-1; the match to TRBD1 covers 7 bases. From germline, CDR1 is SGHRS and CDR2 YFSETQ. The ends lost 0 bases at V and 4 bases at J; junction bases unmatched: 9. There are 16 residues in the CDR3. The CDR3 DNA is TGCGCCAGCAGCTTGGGTGCAGGGGGGAGGGGCACTGAAGCTTTCTTT. Protein: CASSLGAGGRGTEAFF.

The chain has TRBV4-1 and TRBJ1-1; 8 bases agree with TRBD1. The CDR3 extends over 14 amino acids. Looked up from germline, CDR1 is MGHRA and CDR2 is YSYEKL. J was trimmed by 4 bases and V by 7 bases; bases with no gene match: 8. The CDR3 sequence: CASTLDRVGTEAFF. In DNA form, the CDR3 reads TGCGCCAGCACCCTGGACAGGGTAGGCACTGAAGCTTTCTTT.

In this sample, this clonotype turned up many times. This chain links TRBV27 with TRBJ2-1, with TRBD2 matching 14 bases. The V and J ends lost 5 bases and 5 bases, in that order; junction bases with no gene match: 5. Per the germline V gene, CDR1 is MNHEY and CDR2 is SMNVEV (reference sequence). The CDR3 is 16 amino acids. CDR3 loop: CASSPVGLAGDNEQFF. The CDR3 DNA is TGTGCCAGCAGTCCCGTGGGACTAGCGGGGGACAATGAGCAGTTCTTC.

This clonotype was seen repeatedly, ten times or more. V is TRBV20-1 and J is TRBJ1-1; 7 positions match TRBD1. CDR3 length equals 16 residues. V lost 2 bases to trimming and J lost 4 bases; unmatched junction nucleotides: 13. CDR1 and CDR2 (germline): DFQATT, SNEGSKA (reference sequence). The CDR3 loop reads CSARRAGRDRSTEAFF. CDR3 in DNA: TGCAGTGCTAGAAGAGCTGGAAGGGACAGATCCACTGAAGCTTTCTTT.

The V and J genes are TRBV28 and TRBJ1-5; D is perhaps TRBD1 (5 bases). Germline V CDR1 and CDR2: MDHEN, SYDVKM. The CDR3 covers 13 residues. V dropped 7 bases and J dropped 6 bases, with 13 bases sitting between them. CDR3 in DNA: TGTGCCAGCAAACCCGGGACTTTTCAGCCCCAGCATTTT. Its translation: CASKPGTFQPQHF.

V usage is TRBV12-3 or TRBV12-4 and J usage is TRBJ2-1; 8 positions match TRBD2. Germline trimming cut 7 bases from V and 0 bases from J; bases unmatched to any gene: 5. This CDR3 has 15 amino acids. CDR3 nucleotide sequence: TGTGCCAGCACCCTGAGCGGGGGCTCCTACAATGAGCAGTTCTTC. Amino acid sequence: CASTLSGGSYNEQFF.

The sample holds many counts of this clonotype. The chain employs TRBV6-1 and TRBJ1-2; D remains unclear. CDR3 size: 13 residues. Per germline, CDR1 MNHNS and CDR2 SASEGT. The V gene lost 6 bases and the J gene lost 1 base, with 9 bases spanning the gap. The CDR3 here is CASRHDNNYGYTF. In DNA form, the CDR3 reads TGTGCCAGCAGACATGACAATAACTATGGCTACACCTTC.

The chain recombines TRBV4-1 with TRBJ2-3; no firm D call. The V end was cut by 0 bases, the J end by 4 bases, with 8 bases between. This CDR3 region has 14 residues. Germline CDR1 is MGHRA and CDR2 is YSYEKL. The CDR3 nucleotides are TGCGCCAGCAGCCAAGATTCCCCCCCAGATACGCAGTATTTT. Translation: CASSQDSPPDTQYF.

This clonotype was counted many times. The chain joins TRBV6-1 to TRBJ1-6, with D perhaps matching TRBD1 (6 bases). CDR1 and CDR2 from the germline V gene are MNHNS and SASEGT. The V end was cut by 2 bases, the J end by 6 bases, with 14 bases between. The length of the CDR3 is 16 residues. For the CDR3, the DNA is TGTGCCAGCAGTGAATGGGCGGGACAACCTAATTCACCCCTCCACTTT. Encoded protein: CASSEWAGQPNSPLHF.

This clonotype was seen repeatedly, ten times or more. This chain uses TRBV7-2 with TRBJ2-1, with a possible D match to TRBD1 (6 bases). This CDR3 spans 12 amino acids. Germline CDR1 reads SGHTA; CDR2 reads FQGNSA. V was shortened by 2 bases and J by 12 bases, with 11 bases between the two germline ends. CDR3 in DNA: TGTGCCAGCAGCTTACAGGGGTCGGGGCAGTTCTTC. Translating gives CASSLQGSGQFF.

The chain links TRBV27 to TRBJ2-5, with D hard to call. Trimming shortened V by 7 bases and J by 5 bases, and 8 bases separated the two germline ends. The CDR3 is 11 residues long. CDR1 MNHEY and CDR2 SMNVEV come from the germline V gene (reference sequence). CDR3 protein: CASTDGETQYF. Written as DNA, the CDR3 is TGTGCCAGCACGGATGGGGAGACCCAGTACTTC.

The chain couples TRBV28 to TRBJ2-6; maybe TRBD1 (6 bases). CDR3 size: 15 residues. The V gene's germline CDR1 is MDHEN and CDR2 SYDVKM. With 11 bases removed from V and 0 bases from J, the gap between germline ends came to 14 bases. This CDR3 is CASNLGGSGANVLTF. The CDR3 bases are TGTGCCTCTAACCTAGGGGGCTCTGGGGCCAACGTCCTGACTTTC.

Many counts were recorded for this clonotype. This sequence joins TRBV27 and TRBJ1-5, with D unresolved. Trimming left V 7 bases short and J 4 bases short, with 17 bases between. From germline, CDR1 is MNHEY and CDR2 SMNVEV (reference sequence). This CDR3 is built from 15 residues. The CDR3 loop reads CASTPLGIGNQPQHF. For the CDR3, the DNA is TGTGCCAGCACCCCACTGGGGATTGGGAATCAGCCCCAGCATTTT.

The sample holds many counts of this clonotype. The chain combines TRBV27 with TRBJ2-3; D is perhaps TRBD2 (5 bases). Trimming left V 4 bases short and J 1 base short, with 33 bases between. Germline CDR1 MNHEY, CDR2 SMNVEV (reference sequence). The CDR3 extends over 22 amino acids. CDR3 protein: CASSSYTTRFAFTRKGTDTQYF. The CDR3 DNA follows: TGTGCCAGCAGTTCCTACACAACTAGATTTGCCTTTACCCGAAAAGGCACAGATACGCAGTATTTT.

This clonotype has ten or more counts. The V and J genes are TRBV27 and TRBJ2-1, with D hard to call. CDR1 is MNHEY and CDR2 is SMNVEV in the germline V gene (reference sequence). The CDR3 length is 18 residues. V was shortened by 2 bases and J by 0 bases, with 17 bases between the two germline ends. The CDR3 sequence: CASSLEAGAGYSYNEQFF. The CDR3 nucleotides are TGTGCCAGCAGTTTAGAAGCCGGCGCAGGTTACTCCTACAATGAGCAGTTCTTC.

In its sample, this clonotype was seen many times. The chain employs TRBV6-1 and TRBJ2-7; maybe TRBD1 (6 bases). Germline CDR1 is MNHNS and CDR2 is SASEGT. V shed 9 bases and J shed 2 bases, with 14 bases lying between them. The CDR3 is 13 residues long. The CDR3 loop is CASSFRDTYEQYF. The CDR3 DNA is TGTGCCAGTAGTTTCCGGGACACCTACGAGCAGTACTTC.

This clonotype has ten or more counts. This chain connects TRBV11-1 to TRBJ1-1; D perhaps matches TRBD1 (5 bases). Between the trimmed V and J ends, which lost 5 bases and 0 bases, there was a span of 16 bases. The CDR3 has 16 amino acids. Germline V gives CDR1 SGHAT, CDR2 FQDESV (reference sequence). In DNA, the CDR3 is TGTGCCAGCAGCCCCTCAGGGTTGGAGATGAACACTGAAGCTTTCTTT. Translating gives CASSPSGLEMNTEAFF.

This clonotype was seen at least ten times. This chain links TRBV7-9 with TRBJ2-5; TRBD1 agrees at 7 bases. This CDR3 has 15 amino acids. Germline V gives CDR1 SEHNR, CDR2 FQNEAQ (reference sequence). The V gene end was trimmed by 3 bases and the J gene end by 7 bases; junction bases not matched to a gene: 11. CDR3 nucleotides: TGTGCCAGCAGCTTTGAGGGGGCGGGCCTGACGACCCAGTACTTC. Encoded protein: CASSFEGAGLTTQYF.

This clonotype occurred many times. The rearrangement uses TRBV20-1 and TRBJ2-1, with 8 positions matching TRBD1. The trim removed 5 bases at V and 0 bases at J, leaving 12 bases unmatched. The CDR3 has 17 amino acids. Germline CDR1 reads DFQATT; CDR2 reads SNEGSKA (reference sequence). This CDR3 is CSAGSTGDESSYNEQFF. In nucleotides, the CDR3 is TGCAGTGCTGGTTCGACAGGGGACGAGAGCTCCTACAATGAGCAGTTCTTC.

This clonotype occurred many times. The V and J genes are TRBV12-3 or TRBV12-4 and TRBJ2-1; 7 bases fit TRBD2. CDR3 length: 15 residues. V was pared by 5 bases and J by 1 base, with 5 bases of the junction left unmatched. In nucleotides, the CDR3 is TGTGCCAGCAGTCGGACGGGGGGATCCTACAATGAGCAGTTCTTC. The encoded protein is CASSRTGGSYNEQFF.

This clonotype was seen a handful of times. V and J are TRBV18 and TRBJ2-4; no definite D call. Germline CDR1 reads KGHSH; CDR2 reads LQKENI. V lost 1 base, J lost 9 bases, and 13 bases lay in between. This CDR3 spans 14 amino acids. CDR3 in amino acids: CASSPQDSPGIQYF. DNA of the CDR3: TGTGCCAGCTCACCACAAGACTCACCAGGCATTCAGTACTTC.

The genes are TRBV13 and TRBJ2-6, with TRBD2 as a possible D gene (5 bases). The CDR3 loop spans 17 amino acids. Germline-derived CDR1 and CDR2 are PRHDT and FYEKMQ (reference sequence). The ends were cut back, 0 bases at V and 1 base at J, with 10 bases in the middle. CDR3 sequence: CASSLGGGLSGANVLTF. CDR3 nucleotide sequence: TGTGCCAGCAGCTTAGGGGGCGGGTTATCTGGGGCCAACGTCCTGACTTTC.

The table lists this clonotype with many counts. The chain carries TRBV7-8 and TRBJ1-4, with 8 bases aligning to TRBD1. Germline CDR1 SGHVS, CDR2 FQNEAQ. The V segment lost 7 bases and the J segment 7 bases; nucleotides outside the gene matches: 8. The CDR3 has 14 residues. The CDR3 DNA reads as TGTGCCAGCACCCTGACAGGGGATGGTGAAAAACTGTTTTTT. Protein: CASTLTGDGEKLFF.

At least ten counts were recorded for this clonotype. This chain uses TRBV4-1 with TRBJ1-1; D gene uncertain. V was cut by 0 bases and J by 1 base, with 9 bases left in between. This CDR3 spans 15 amino acids. From germline, CDR1 is MGHRA and CDR2 YSYEKL. CDR3 DNA sequence: TGCGCCAGCAGCCAAGAGATGCGGGAGAACACTGAAGCTTTCTTT. Protein product: CASSQEMRENTEAFF.

This clonotype came up once. J is TRBJ1-1 and V is TRBV7-2, with 8 bases matching TRBD1. This CDR3 has 15 amino acids. Germline values: CDR1 SGHTA, CDR2 FQGNSA. V lost 3 bases and J lost 5; bases outside the gene matches: 8. This chain's CDR3 is CASSFPGQGGTEAFF. The CDR3 DNA is TGTGCCAGCAGCTTCCCTGGACAGGGAGGGACTGAAGCTTTCTTT. Using reference TRBV7-2 and TRBJ1-1 for the parts outside the CDR3, the full variable domain is GAGVSQSPSNKVTEKGKDVELRCDPISGHTALYWYRQSLGQGLEFLIYFQGNSAPDKSGLPSDRFSAERTGGSVSTLTIQRTQQEDSAVYLCASSFPGQGGTEAFFGQGTRLTVV.